These T cell receptor beta chains were read from a single sample in a study of shared clonotypes between healthy human individuals. Only in-frame clones appear in the TCRdb table, and some are missing; sequencing was by immunoSEQ multiplex PCR. Altogether around 1.5 million clones are present, nearly 99% being singletons, with the ten largest covering roughly 0.45%. Sequenced sample: naive CD4+ T cells sorted from blood. Receptor source: a man aged 25-40 years in good health. Both conserved end residues are part of each CDR3. A D gene is named only where the DNA matches it firmly. Only some rows state a clone size, as once, few, many or a class for expanded clones.

.	.	TRBJ2-7	TRBV5-6	CASSLDVRSDDEQYF	TGTGCCAGCAGCTTGGATGTAAGGTCGGACGACGAGCAGTACTTC
.	.	TRBJ2-1	TRBV5-1	CASKSRSSNNEQFF	TGCGCCAGCAAGTCTAGATCGTCAAACAATGAGCAGTTCTTC
.	.	TRBJ1-1	TRBV5-1	CASSLASNMNTEAFF	TGCGCCAGCAGCTTGGCCTCGAACATGAACACTGAAGCTTTCTTT
few	TRBD1	TRBJ2-1	TRBV9	CASSVDPGTGILYEQFF	TGTGCCAGCAGCGTTGACCCCGGGACAGGGATTTTATATGAGCAGTTCTTC
.	TRBD1	TRBJ2-7	TRBV9	CASSVGTALYEQYF	TGTGCCAGCAGCGTCGGGACAGCTCTTTACGAGCAGTACTTC
.	.	TRBJ2-3	TRBV7-9	CASSLVAGSTDTQYF	TGTGCCAGCAGCTTAGTGGCGGGAAGCACAGATACGCAGTATTTT
many	.	TRBJ2-5	TRBV5-1	CASSLVETQYF	TGCGCCAGCAGCTTGGTAGAGACCCAGTACTTC
.	TRBD2	TRBJ2-2	TRBV7-6	CASSSLAGGSFANTGELFF	TGTGCCAGCAGCTCACTAGCGGGAGGGTCGTTCGCGAACACCGGGGAGCTGTTTTTT
.	.	TRBJ2-2	TRBV11-2	CASTRLDTGELFF	TGTGCCAGCACGAGGCTAGACACCGGGGAGCTGTTTTTT
.	TRBD2	TRBJ2-5	TRBV27	CASPLLAGGETQYF	TGTGCCAGCCCCCTCCTGGCGGGAGGGGAGACCCAGTACTTC
.	TRBD2	TRBJ2-7	TRBV6-5	CASWASGSVYEQYF	TGTGCCAGCTGGGCTAGCGGGAGTGTATACGAGCAGTACTTC
.	TRBD2	TRBJ2-7	TRBV5-1	CASSPGLAGGPRLGEQYF	TGCGCCAGCAGCCCGGGACTAGCGGGAGGGCCAAGGTTGGGGGAGCAGTACTTC
.	TRBD1	TRBJ1-5	TRBV28	CASDRGNQPQHF	TGTGCCAGCGACAGGGGCAATCAGCCCCAGCATTTT
.	.	TRBJ2-7	TRBV18	CASSPLGTSYSYEQYF	TGTGCCAGCTCACCATTGGGGACAAGTTACTCCTACGAGCAGTACTTC
.	.	TRBJ1-5	TRBV28	CASSLHTGSVAGNQPQHF	TGTGCCAGCAGTCTTCATACCGGGAGCGTCGCGGGGAATCAGCCCCAGCATTTT
.	TRBD1	TRBJ1-2	TRBV7-8	CASSSRTGGNYGYTF	TGTGCCAGCAGCTCCCGGACAGGGGGGAACTATGGCTACACCTTC
.	TRBD2	TRBJ2-1	TRBV5-4	CASSLADRGRAVYNEQFF	TGTGCCAGCAGCTTGGCCGATCGCGGGAGGGCCGTCTACAATGAGCAGTTCTTC
.	.	TRBJ2-1	TRBV19	CASSSLGTVSNEQFF	TGTGCCAGTAGTAGTCTGGGCACTGTCTCCAATGAGCAGTTCTTC
.	.	TRBJ2-5	TRBV2	CASGLLQETQYF	TGTGCCAGCGGACTATTGCAAGAGACCCAGTACTTC
.	.	TRBJ2-1	TRBV7-2	CASSWGLAYNEQFF	TGTGCCAGCAGCTGGGGCCTAGCCTACAATGAGCAGTTCTTC
.	TRBD2	TRBJ2-1	TRBV10-1	CASSGAGTSGGSSYNEQFF	TGCGCCAGCAGTGGGGCAGGGACTAGCGGGGGGAGCTCCTACAATGAGCAGTTCTTC
.	.	TRBJ1-2	TRBV28	CASSLDIRSYGYTF	TGTGCCAGCAGCTTAGACATCAGGTCCTATGGCTACACCTTC
.	TRBD1	TRBJ2-7	TRBV18	CASSLKAGTATVSSYEQYF	TGTGCCAGCTCACTCAAGGCTGGGACAGCCACGGTAAGCTCCTACGAGCAGTACTTC
.	.	TRBJ1-5	TRBV9	CASSVAGGLNQPQHF	TGTGCCAGCAGCGTAGCTGGCGGGCTCAATCAGCCCCAGCATTTT
.	.	TRBJ2-1	TRBV30	CAWSRTLTDPRQFF	TGTGCCTGGAGCCGCACCCTGACAGACCCACGGCAGTTCTTC
.	TRBD1	TRBJ1-2	TRBV7-2	CASSVQGAQHGYTF	TGTGCCAGCAGCGTACAGGGGGCGCAGCATGGCTACACCTTC
.	TRBD2	TRBJ2-7	TRBV9	CASSVASGSYEQYF	TGTGCCAGCAGCGTGGCTAGCGGGAGCTACGAGCAGTACTTC
.	.	TRBJ2-3	TRBV7-2	CASSLGLASDTQYF	TGTGCCAGCAGCTTAGGGCTAGCTTCGGATACGCAGTATTTT
.	TRBD2	TRBJ2-1	TRBV18	CASSPKAGGLNEQFF	TGTGCCAGCTCACCAAAGGCGGGAGGGCTTAATGAGCAGTTCTTC
.	TRBD1	TRBJ1-5	TRBV7-9	CASTPTGDQPQHF	TGTGCCAGCACCCCGACAGGGGATCAGCCCCAGCATTTT
.	TRBD1	TRBJ2-7	TRBV28	CASSLAGGAYEQYF	TGTGCCAGCAGTTTAGCAGGGGGAGCCTACGAGCAGTACTTC
.	.	TRBJ2-2	TRBV10-2	CASAAGPTGELFF	TGCGCCAGCGCCGCCGGGCCCACCGGGGAGCTGTTTTTT
.	TRBD1	TRBJ2-4	TRBV5-1	CASSRQGFKNIQYF	TGCGCCAGCAGCAGACAGGGTTTCAAAAACATTCAGTACTTC
.	TRBD2	TRBJ2-3	TRBV7-9	CASSLMSGRAEDTQYF	TGTGCCAGCAGCTTGATGAGCGGGAGGGCCGAGGATACGCAGTATTTT
.	.	TRBJ2-7	TRBV29-1	CSASTTVYEQYF	TGCAGCGCCTCGACTACTGTCTACGAGCAGTACTTC
.	TRBD1	TRBJ2-3	TRBV7-3	CASSSQGADTQYF	TGTGCCAGCAGCTCCCAGGGGGCAGATACGCAGTATTTT
.	.	TRBJ2-3	TRBV29-1	CSAWADTQYF	TGCAGCGCCTGGGCAGATACGCAGTATTTT